What follows describes a single T cell receptor (beta chain). What it binds is not known. Production of TCR beta cDNA used 400 to 650 ng total RNA together with a constant-region primer. Generation of the TCR beta libraries relied on three nested multiplex PCR rounds using slightly modified ARM-PCR. MiXCR was run by TCRdb on the multiplex PCR reads, yielding one entry per CDR3 protein. The sample shows a few hundred thousand distinct CDR3 sequences, 45% to 70% of them seen only once. The sample is drawn from a study of tumor-infiltrating lymphocytes in primary liver carcinoma. As for the study in general: Tumor stage was T1-T3 N0M0, and tumor size was roughly 4 to 10 cm across. Productive TCRbeta reads per sample were roughly 3.5 to 7.13 million, not differing by tissue.

Unsorted whole blood yielded the blood RNA, and germline DNA was also extracted. General study findings and limits: When set against blood, tumors had a significantly higher top-250-clone fraction (p = 0.039).

Sequenced: peripheral blood. The clonotype comes from a woman between 25 and 40 years old with primary liver carcinoma and hepatitis B virus infection.

The CDR3 spells CASKQEPDPEAFF. CDR3 in DNA: TGTGCCAGCAAGCAAGAACCGGACCCTGAAGCTTTCTTT. This chain uses TRBV7-9 with TRBJ1-1; D unclear. V was trimmed by 7 bases and J by 6 bases, leaving 15 bases between them. In germline, CDR1 is SEHNR, CDR2 FQNEAQ (reference sequence). The CDR3 covers 13 residues.